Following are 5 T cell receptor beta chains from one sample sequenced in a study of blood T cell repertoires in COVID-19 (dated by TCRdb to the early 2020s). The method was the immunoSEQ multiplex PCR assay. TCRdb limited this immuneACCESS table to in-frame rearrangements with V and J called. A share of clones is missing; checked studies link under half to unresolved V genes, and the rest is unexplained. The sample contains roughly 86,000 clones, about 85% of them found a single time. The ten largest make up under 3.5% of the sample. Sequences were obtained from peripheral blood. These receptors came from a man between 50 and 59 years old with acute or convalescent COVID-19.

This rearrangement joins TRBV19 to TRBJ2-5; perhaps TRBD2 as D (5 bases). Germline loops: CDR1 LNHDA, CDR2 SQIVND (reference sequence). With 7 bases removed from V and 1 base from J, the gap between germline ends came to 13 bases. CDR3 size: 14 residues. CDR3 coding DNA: TGTGCCAGTACCCCCTCGAGGGCCCAAGAGACCCAGTACTTC. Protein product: CASTPSRAQETQYF.

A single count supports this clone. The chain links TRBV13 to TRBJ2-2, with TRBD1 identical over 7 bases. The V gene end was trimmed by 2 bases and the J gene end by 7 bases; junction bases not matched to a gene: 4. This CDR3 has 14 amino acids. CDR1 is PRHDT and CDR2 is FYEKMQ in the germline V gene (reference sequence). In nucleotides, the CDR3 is TGTGCCAGCAGCTTAAGACACAGGGGCGGGGAGCTGTTTTTT. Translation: CASSLRHRGGELFF. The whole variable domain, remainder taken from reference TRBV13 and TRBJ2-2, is AAGVIQSPRHLIKEKRETATLKCYPIPRHDTVYWYQQGPGQDPQFLISFYEKMQSDKGSIPDRFSAQQFSDYHSELNMSSLELGDSALYFCASSLRHRGGELFFGEGSRLTVL.

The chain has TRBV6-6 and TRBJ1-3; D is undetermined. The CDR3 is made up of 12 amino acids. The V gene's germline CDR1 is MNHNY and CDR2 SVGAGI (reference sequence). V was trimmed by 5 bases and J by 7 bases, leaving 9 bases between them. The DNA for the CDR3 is TGTGCCAGCAGTACGGGTCCGAACACCATATATTTT. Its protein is CASSTGPNTIYF.

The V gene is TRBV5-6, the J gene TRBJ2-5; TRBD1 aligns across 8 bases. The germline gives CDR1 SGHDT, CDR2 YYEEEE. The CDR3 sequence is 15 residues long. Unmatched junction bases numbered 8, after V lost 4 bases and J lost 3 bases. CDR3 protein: CASSPAGGAEETQYF. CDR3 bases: TGTGCCAGCAGCCCAGCAGGGGGCGCGGAAGAGACCCAGTACTTC.

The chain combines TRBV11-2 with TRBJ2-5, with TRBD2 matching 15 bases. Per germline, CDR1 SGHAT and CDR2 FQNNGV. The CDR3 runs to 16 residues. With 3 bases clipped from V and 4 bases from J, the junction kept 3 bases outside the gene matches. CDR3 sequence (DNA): TGTGCCAGCAGCTTGGGACTAGCGGGGGGTGGAGAGACCCAGTACTTC. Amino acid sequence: CASSLGLAGGGETQYF. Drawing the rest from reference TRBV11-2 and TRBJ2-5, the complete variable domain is EAGVAQSPRYKIIEKRQSVAFWCNPISGHATLYWYQQILGQGPKLLIQFQNNGVVDDSQLPKDRFSAERLKGVDSTLKIQPAKLEDSAVYLCASSLGLAGGGETQYFGPGTRLLVL.